The sequence of this T cell receptor (beta chain) was determined in a study of shared clonotypes between healthy human individuals. At the level of the study: Researchers assigned three CD4 naive, three CD4 memory, two CD8 naive and one CD8 memory plate to each donor. Study results and caveats: For naive CD4 cells, roughly 5.5% of clonotypes were shared across a handful of donors.

The CDR3 is made up of 16 amino acids. Germline assignment: CDR1 KGHSH and CDR2 LQKENI. Trimming left V 3 bases short and J 7 bases short, with 18 bases between. Naive-designated CD8 cells lacked CD45RO, were positively enriched for CCR7, and omitted terminally differentiated effector memory CD45RA+ cells. For every subset, genomic DNA was evenly distributed across several immunoSEQ plates. Original processing methods: Without quality scores, immunoSEQ junctional reads could not be filtered like full-length reads. Generated by immunoSEQ multiplex PCR, the TCRdb table keeps only in-frame clones and is missing some. D and trimming come from the DNA, and the V and J calls and clone size come from that table. Among 700,000 to 950,000 clones, around 96% were seen once, and the ten largest hold less than 0.25%. A remark on this clone: The antigen is not known.

This chain uses TRBV18 with TRBJ2-2, with D unclear. The sample taken for sequencing was naive CD8+ T cells sorted from blood. The TCR comes from a young man in good health. CDR3 DNA: TGTGCCAGCTCACCCAAGGAGTCGCTGGACCTCGGGGAGCTGTTTTTT. Amino acids: CASSPKESLDLGELFF.